What follows are 9 T cell receptor beta chains derived from one specimen sequenced in a study of blood T cell repertoires in COVID-19. Here immunoSEQ multiplex PCR was the method, and the copy in TCRdb shows in-frame clones only, minus some. The sample yields 200,000 to 250,000 clones, approximately 90% seen once. The sequencing sample was made of PBMCs or T cells enriched from blood (not recorded which). The receptor source for this set is a man aged 25-45 years who had recovered from COVID-19.

As regards this clone: Other DNA sequences within the sample encode an identical CDR3. CDR3 in amino acids: CASSLVRGYEQYF. CDR3 bases: TGTGCCAGCAGCTTAGTCAGGGGATACGAGCAGTACTTC. The chain recombines TRBV7-2 with TRBJ2-7; TRBD1 is a possible D gene (6 bases). V lost 1 base, J lost 4 bases, and 8 bases lay in between. CDR3 length equals 13 residues. CDR1 and CDR2 (germline): SGHTA, FQGNSA.

A few counts support this clone. The gene calls are TRBV3-1 (or the pseudogene TRBV3-2) and TRBJ1-2, with TRBD1 matching over 7 bases. The germline V gene encodes CDR1 LGHDT and CDR2 YNNKEL (reference sequence). V lost 3 bases, J lost 2 bases, and 15 bases stayed unmatched. The length of the CDR3 is 18 residues. CDR3 bases: TGTGCCAGCAGCCACTGGACAGGCCCCACACAATTAAACTATGGCTACACCTTC. Amino acids: CASSHWTGPTQLNYGYTF.

The CDR3: CASSVDAGGSSYEQYF. CDR3 nucleotide sequence: TGTGCCAGCAGCGTAGACGCAGGAGGGAGCTCCTACGAGCAGTACTTC. V and J are TRBV9 and TRBJ2-7; D might be TRBD2 (6 bases). V shed 0 bases and J shed 0 bases, with 13 bases lying between them. The CDR3 runs 16 residues. Germline V CDR1 and CDR2: SGDLS, YYNGEE.

This chain joins TRBV12-5 and TRBJ1-1, with 7 positions matching TRBD1. The CDR3 covers 15 residues. Trimming at V came to 5 bases and at J to 3 bases, leaving 9 bases not matched to a gene. Germline lookup yields CDR1 LGHNT and CDR2 FRNRAP. This CDR3 reads CASGLATGDHTEAFF. The DNA of the CDR3 is TGTGCTAGTGGTCTCGCTACAGGGGATCACACTGAAGCTTTCTTT.

The rearrangement links TRBV7-9 to TRBJ1-5; tentative D call: TRBD1 (5 bases). This CDR3 is 14 amino acids long. The germline V gene has CDR1 SEHNR and CDR2 FQNEAQ (reference sequence). Trimming took off 4 bases at V and 9 bases at J, with 16 bases between the two ends. As DNA, the CDR3 is TGTGCCAGCAGCTCTACGGAAGTTCAGGGGCCCCAGCATTTT. Translated, it gives CASSSTEVQGPQHF.

The chain joins TRBV2 to TRBJ2-4, with a weak D call TRBD1 (5 bases). Germline V CDR1 and CDR2: SNHLY, FYNNEI. V was cut by 7 bases and J by 2 bases, with 15 bases left in between. There are 15 residues in the CDR3. The CDR3 loop reads CASTDVPGSKNIQYF. CDR3 DNA: TGTGCCAGCACGGACGTGCCAGGGTCCAAAAACATTCAGTACTTC.

Regarding this clone: The same CDR3 also results from other DNA sequences found in this sample. The chain carries TRBV7-2 and TRBJ2-1, with 8 positions matching TRBD2. CDR3 length equals 15 residues. The V segment lost 5 bases and the J segment 4 bases; nucleotides outside the gene matches: 7. Germline CDR1 is SGHTA and CDR2 is FQGNSA. The CDR3 reads CASSLWAGGYNEQFF. The CDR3 DNA reads TGTGCCAGCAGCCTATGGGCGGGGGGATACAATGAGCAGTTCTTC.

This clone has only a few counts. This rearrangement joins TRBV5-1 to TRBJ1-2, with unresolved D. Trimming took 2 bases from V and 2 from J, leaving 7 bases between them. CDR1 SGHRS and CDR2 YFSETQ come from the germline V gene. This CDR3 has 13 amino acids. This CDR3 reads CASSFSGNYGYTF. The DNA for the CDR3 is TGCGCCAGCAGCTTTTCAGGAAACTATGGCTACACCTTC.

The chain carries TRBV7-2 and TRBJ2-2, with unresolved D. With 2 bases removed from V and 7 bases from J, the gap between germline ends came to 11 bases. CDR1 and CDR2 (germline): SGHTA, FQGNSA. CDR3 size: 14 residues. CDR3: CASSLLRRSGELFF. The CDR3 nucleotides are TGTGCCAGCAGCTTATTACGGAGAAGCGGGGAGCTGTTTTTT.